Presented here are 28 T cell receptor beta chains from one specimen sequenced in a study of shared clonotypes between healthy human individuals. Naive CD8 populations comprised CD45RO-negative cells positively selected for CCR7, excluding terminally differentiated effector memory CD45RA+ cells. Profiled with immunoSEQ multiplex PCR; TCRdb holds only in-frame clones, not every one. The sample has millions of clones; around 96% are singletons. The sample comprised naive CD8+ T cells sorted from blood. The receptors shown here come from a man aged 18-30 years in good health.

Comment on this clone: The same CDR3 arises from other DNA sequences in this sample as well. The chain carries TRBV27 and TRBJ2-7, with 11 bases identical to TRBD1. J gave up 6 bases and V 5 bases, and 6 bases lay outside the gene matches. The length of the CDR3 is 14 residues. The germline V gene encodes CDR1 MNHEY and CDR2 SMNVEV (reference sequence). The CDR3 loop reads CASSPGTGGVEQYF. The CDR3 DNA is TGTGCCAGCAGTCCCGGGACAGGGGGGGTCGAGCAGTACTTC.

This rearrangement joins TRBV27 to TRBJ1-5; no definite D call. CDR3 length equals 13 residues. CDR1 MNHEY and CDR2 SMNVEV come from the germline V gene (reference sequence). V was clipped by 3 bases and J by 11 bases, with 14 bases between them. CDR3 in DNA: TGTGCCAGCAGTTTTCAGGATTCAAGGGCCCAGCATTTT. This translates into CASSFQDSRAQHF.

On this clone: This sample also contains other DNA sequences that code for the same CDR3. The chain uses TRBV5-1 and TRBJ2-7; no clear D. Germline CDR1 SGHRS, CDR2 YFSETQ. The ends were cut back, 3 bases at V and 7 bases at J, with 8 bases in the middle. The CDR3 totals 11 residues. The CDR3 spells CASSSLGEQYF. CDR3 sequence (DNA): TGCGCCAGCAGCTCCCTAGGAGAGCAGTACTTC. The full variable domain, with the rest looked up from reference TRBV5-1 and TRBJ2-7, is KAGVTQTPRYLIKTRGQQVTLSCSPISGHRSVSWYQQTPGQGLQFLFEYFSETQRNKGNFPGRFSGRQFSNSRSEMNVSTLELGDSALYLCASSSLGEQYFGPGTRLTVT.

This CDR3 is CASSPHYSNQPQHF. CDR3 coding DNA: TGCGCCAGCAGCCCGCATTATAGCAATCAGCCCCAGCATTTT. The V call is TRBV5-1, the J call TRBJ1-5; D is unclear. Germline CDR1 SGHRS, CDR2 YFSETQ. This CDR3 has 14 residues. The ends were cut back, 4 bases at V and 0 bases at J, with 8 bases in the middle.

The chain couples TRBV2 to TRBJ2-3; D remains unclear. CDR3 length equals 16 residues. Germline V lookup: CDR1 SNHLY, CDR2 FYNNEI. V shed 7 bases and J shed 2 bases, with 19 bases lying between them. CDR3 sequence (DNA): TGTGCCAGCACTGATGTACCGGGCCCCGTCACAGATACGCAGTATTTT. This sequence encodes CASTDVPGPVTDTQYF.

The chain combines TRBV19 with TRBJ2-4; unclear D gene. V lost 0 bases and J 0 bases, leaving 6 bases between the germline ends. This CDR3 is built from 15 residues. Germline V gene data show CDR1 as LNHDA and CDR2 as SQIVND (reference sequence). CDR3 in DNA: TGTGCCAGTAGTATAGATTGGACAGCCAAAAACATTCAGTACTTC. Its translation: CASSIDWTAKNIQYF.

V usage is TRBV6-6 and J usage is TRBJ2-7; D may be TRBD1 (6 bases). The CDR3 spans 14 residues. V shed 10 bases and J shed 0 bases, with 16 bases lying between them. From germline, CDR1 is MNHNY and CDR2 SVGAGI (reference sequence). Here the CDR3 reads CAIELGAPSYEQYF. The CDR3 coding sequence is TGTGCCATCGAACTGGGGGCGCCCTCCTACGAGCAGTACTTC.

This clone occurred once. The chain joins TRBV5-4 to TRBJ2-7; D possibly uses TRBD1 or TRBD2 (5 bases each). V was pared by 4 bases and J by 2 bases, with 13 bases between. CDR1 and CDR2 from the germline V gene are SGHNT and YYREEE (reference sequence). This CDR3 contains 14 residues. The DNA for the CDR3 is TGTGCCAGCAGCCCAGGGACGGTCCCCTACGAGCAGTACTTC. It specifies CASSPGTVPYEQYF.

The chain is built from TRBV27 and TRBJ2-5; no definite D call. There are 11 residues in the CDR3. With 8 bases removed from V and 3 bases from J, the gap between germline ends came to 7 bases. The germline CDR1 and CDR2 sequences are MNHEY and SMNVEV (reference sequence). The CDR3 region is CASGLEETQYF. The CDR3 DNA reads as TGTGCCAGCGGGCTAGAAGAGACCCAGTACTTC.

This sequence joins TRBV7-9 and TRBJ2-7; D remains unclear. The CDR3 spans 13 residues. Between the trimmed V and J ends, which lost 8 bases and 0 bases, there was a span of 11 bases. Germline V gene sequence: CDR1 SEHNR, CDR2 FQNEAQ (reference sequence). CDR3 region: CASAFVGSYEQYF. The DNA for the CDR3 is TGTGCCAGCGCCTTTGTGGGCTCCTACGAGCAGTACTTC.

V usage is TRBV13 and J usage is TRBJ2-1; 8 positions agree with TRBD2. Germline trimming cut 4 bases from V and 6 bases from J; bases unmatched to any gene: 8. Looked up from germline, CDR1 is PRHDT and CDR2 is FYEKMQ (reference sequence). This CDR3 region has 15 residues. The CDR3, as DNA: TGTGCCAGCAGCTCCTCCGGGACTAGGGTCAATGAGCAGTTCTTC. Protein: CASSSSGTRVNEQFF.

This clone was observed once. The V call is TRBV9, the J call TRBJ2-7; perhaps TRBD2 as D (5 bases). The CDR3 is 16 residues long. CDR1 is SGDLS and CDR2 is YYNGEE in the germline V gene. V lost 0 bases, J lost 2 bases, and 15 bases lay in between. CDR3 residues: CASSVDFGDPPYEQYF. Written as DNA, the CDR3 is TGTGCCAGCAGCGTAGACTTCGGGGATCCCCCCTACGAGCAGTACTTC. Full variable domain (rest looked up from reference TRBV9 and TRBJ2-7): DSGVTQTPKHLITATGQRVTLRCSPRSGDLSVYWYQQSLDQGLQFLIQYYNGEERAKGNILERFSAQQFPDLHSELNLSSLELGDSALYFCASSVDFGDPPYEQYFGPGTRLTVT.

This clone was counted a single time. The chain links TRBV4-1 to TRBJ2-7, with TRBD2 matching 13 bases. V shed 6 bases, J shed 6 bases, and the junction held 5 bases outside the gene matches. The CDR3 runs 14 residues. Germline CDR1 is MGHRA and CDR2 is YSYEKL. The CDR3 DNA reads TGCGCCAGCAGTCAACTAGCGGGGGGGCTCGAGCAGTACTTC. Translation: CASSQLAGGLEQYF.

The V call is TRBV29-1, the J call TRBJ2-7; D perhaps matches TRBD1 (5 bases). Germline CDR1 SQVTM, CDR2 ANQGSEA. Trimming took 7 bases from V and 4 from J, leaving 17 bases between them. The CDR3 sequence is 13 residues long. CDR3 amino acids: CSASRGSPYEQYF. CDR3 DNA: TGCAGCGCCTCAAGGGGAAGTCCGTACGAGCAGTACTTC.

This clone appeared once. This chain connects TRBV18 to TRBJ1-5; D is undetermined. Trimming cost V 6 bases and J 3 bases, with 12 bases left between them. The CDR3 spans 14 residues. Germline CDR1 KGHSH, CDR2 LQKENI. The CDR3 reads CASSGVDDNQPQHF. The CDR3 nucleotides are TGTGCCAGCTCTGGGGTCGATGACAATCAGCCCCAGCATTTT.

V usage is TRBV11-3 and J usage is TRBJ1-1, with unresolved D. The CDR3 consists of 13 residues. Trimming took 0 bases from V and 0 from J, leaving 2 bases between them. Germline assignment: CDR1 SGHNT and CDR2 YENEEA. In DNA form, the CDR3 reads TGTGCCAGCAGCTTAGAAGTGAACACTGAAGCTTTCTTT. Its protein is CASSLEVNTEAFF.

This clone was recorded a few times. The genes are TRBV29-1 and TRBJ2-3; 8 positions agree with TRBD2. In germline, CDR1 is SQVTM, CDR2 ANQGSEA. Unmatched junction bases numbered 6, after V lost 6 bases and J lost 4 bases. The CDR3 loop spans 13 amino acids. In DNA form, the CDR3 reads TGCAGCGTCCCCGGGGGGGCGGCAGATACGCAGTATTTT. Its protein is CSVPGGAADTQYF.

This clone appeared a single time. The J gene is TRBJ2-1, the V gene TRBV11-3; 9 positions match TRBD1. This CDR3 has 15 residues. Germline V CDR1 and CDR2: SGHNT, YENEEA. After removal of 5 bases from V and 2 bases from J, the junction contained 4 bases not matched to a gene. CDR3: CASSPGQGTYNEQFF. The DNA of the CDR3 is TGTGCCAGCAGCCCGGGACAGGGCACCTACAATGAGCAGTTCTTC.

The chain combines TRBV9 with TRBJ1-5; D call uncertain. CDR1 and CDR2 from the germline V gene are SGDLS and YYNGEE. The CDR3 consists of 14 residues. V lost 3 bases, J lost 0 bases, and 7 bases lay in between. The CDR3 nucleotides are TGTGCCAGCAGCGACACTTTTAGCAATCAGCCCCAGCATTTT. Its protein product is CASSDTFSNQPQHF.

This clone has just a few counts. The J gene is TRBJ2-1, the V gene TRBV7-2, with unresolved D. CDR1 is SGHTA, CDR2 FQGNSA, per germline. V was trimmed by 2 bases and J by 0 bases, leaving 11 bases between them. The CDR3 spans 16 residues. The CDR3 sequence: CASSLKPHTSYNEQFF. The CDR3 DNA sequence: TGTGCCAGCAGCTTAAAACCGCACACCTCCTACAATGAGCAGTTCTTC.

V and J are TRBV2 and TRBJ2-1; D may be TRBD2 (5 bases). The germline V and J ends were trimmed by 1 base and 8 bases, with 18 bases remaining between them. CDR1 is SNHLY, CDR2 FYNNEI, per germline. The CDR3 totals 16 residues. CDR3 nucleotide sequence: TGTGCCAGCAGTGAAGGATGGGGAGAGGGAGAAGATGAGCAGTTCTTC. Protein sequence: CASSEGWGEGEDEQFF.

This clone came up a few times. The V and J genes are TRBV6-5 and TRBJ1-5; 10 nucleotides align to TRBD1. Trimming removed 4 bases from V and 3 bases from J; junction bases left unmatched: 6. Germline values: CDR1 MNHEY, CDR2 SVGAGI. The CDR3 is 16 residues long. DNA of the CDR3: TGTGCCAGCAGTTCGGGACAGGGGAGTACCAATCAGCCCCAGCATTTT. It encodes CASSSGQGSTNQPQHF.

V and J are TRBV4-1 and TRBJ2-3; 12 positions agree with TRBD2. J was trimmed by 1 base and V by 5 bases; bases with no gene match: 4. The germline V gene encodes CDR1 MGHRA and CDR2 YSYEKL. The CDR3 spans 16 residues. This CDR3 is CASSSRLAGGTDTQYF. The CDR3 DNA is TGCGCCAGCAGCTCCCGACTAGCGGGGGGCACAGATACGCAGTATTTT.

Regarding this clone: Other DNA sequences within the sample encode an identical CDR3. This chain joins TRBV7-6 and TRBJ1-3; D unresolved. The germline V and J ends were trimmed by 0 bases and 3 bases, with 3 bases remaining between them. Per germline, CDR1 SGHVS and CDR2 FNYEAQ. The CDR3 runs to 13 residues. CDR3 sequence (DNA): TGTGCCAGCAGCTTAGCGGGTGGAAACACCATATATTTT. Residues: CASSLAGGNTIYF.

V gene TRBV27 combines with J gene TRBJ2-1; D is possibly TRBD2 (6 bases). Looked up from germline, CDR1 is MNHEY and CDR2 is SMNVEV (reference sequence). The V end was cut by 2 bases, the J end by 6 bases, with 14 bases between. CDR3 size: 15 residues. Here the CDR3 DNA reads TGTGCCAGCAGTTTACAGCTAGCGATGCCCAATGAGCAGTTCTTC. Encoded protein: CASSLQLAMPNEQFF.

The chain combines TRBV6-1 with TRBJ2-7; tentative D call: TRBD2 (5 bases). The ends were cut back, 3 bases at V and 0 bases at J, with 12 bases in the middle. Germline CDR1 is MNHNS and CDR2 is SASEGT. CDR3 size: 15 residues. Written as DNA, the CDR3 is TGTGCCAGCAGTGACTCTAGCCTGCCCTCCTACGAGCAGTACTTC. Translated: CASSDSSLPSYEQYF.

The chain carries TRBV27 and TRBJ2-7; 8 nucleotides line up with TRBD1. Germline CDR1 is MNHEY and CDR2 is SMNVEV (reference sequence). This CDR3 contains 13 residues. With V trimmed by 5 bases and J by 3 bases, 3 bases remained unmatched. CDR3 amino acids: CASSHDRGYEQYF. CDR3 DNA sequence: TGTGCCAGCAGTCACGACAGGGGCTACGAGCAGTACTTC.

V gene TRBV6-1 combines with J gene TRBJ2-2; D unresolved. CDR3 length: 17 residues. With 4 bases removed from V and 3 bases from J, the gap between germline ends came to 18 bases. Germline CDR1 reads MNHNS; CDR2 reads SASEGT. The CDR3 loop is CASSVNGWIVDTGELFF. The CDR3 DNA sequence: TGTGCCAGCAGTGTTAATGGGTGGATAGTCGACACCGGGGAGCTGTTTTTT.